This T cell receptor (beta chain) derives from a study of immune cell composition in non-small cell lung cancer. Remarks on this clone: Its matching antigen is unknown.

V was clipped by 1 base and J by 7 bases, with 13 bases between them. The CDR3 has 15 residues. The germline V gene has CDR1 SGHTA and CDR2 FQGNSA. The repertoire was sequenced with immunoSEQ multiplex PCR; TCRdb's copy has only in-frame clones and lacks some. The sample shows roughly 15,000 clones, 65% to 85% of them seen only once. Study findings and constraints: Lung adenocarcinomas had lower top 10 clone scores and clonality than squamous tumours. TIL tumour reactivity correlated with maximal tumour-associated clone frequency in adenocarcinoma. Roughly 82% of squamous and about 31% of adenocarcinoma cases had tumour-associated clones >0.5%.

Genomic DNA came from frozen unsorted single-cell suspensions. Sequencing was performed on lung tumor tissue. This chain links TRBV7-2 with TRBJ2-2, with D hard to call. The source is a human donor with non-small cell lung cancer. The CDR3 coding sequence is TGTGCCAGCAGCTTAGTGACCATCAAAGGCGGGGAGCTGTTTTTT. It yields the protein CASSLVTIKGGELFF.